This T cell receptor (beta chain) was sequenced during a study of beta chain features in type 1 diabetes (dated by TCRdb to between 2018 and 2020). About the investigation overall: No differences in mean age, gender distribution, total cell number or subset yield were found between patients and healthy donors. The study compared the TCRB repertoires of sorted circulating CD4+ T cell subsets in recently diagnosed type 1 diabetes patients with those in matched healthy donors. A total of under 120,000,000 sorted cells were examined across all samples, and RNA yield correlated strongly with the number of cells per subset. Naive and central memory subsets were obtained from all 30 or so donors, but regulatory and stem cell-like memory subsets were isolated from only 8 patients and about eight healthy donors. Overall study results and their limits: HLA sub-analyses involved small numbers of individuals, so any influence of HLA type on TCRB rearrangement remained unresolved. In all four CD4+ subsets, TCRB CDR3 length was moderately but significantly shorter in type 1 diabetes patients. Patients with type 1 diabetes made fewer insertions and deleted more nucleotides at VDJ recombination sites, implying thymic rearrangement abnormalities. Because cDNA was sequenced instead of genomic DNA, activated cells with high expression could be over-represented, although the groups did not differ in activation or CD3 levels. The naive, central memory and regulatory TCRB repertoires appeared to resemble one another more closely among patients than among healthy donors. PCR might favor shorter templates, but patient and control samples were amplified and corrected together, so any skew would affect both groups equally.

All of the isolated RNA was reverse transcribed with the High Capacity cDNA Reverse Transcription Kit, so expressed TCRB transcripts were sequenced. Deep immunoSEQ sequencing was performed on naive, central memory and regulatory T cell samples, with an average of roughly 3.3 million total reads per sample. Sorted cells were lysed in RLT buffer, and RNA was extracted using DNase-treated RNeasy Micro or Mini kits according to cell number. To prevent cross-contamination, every cell subset was processed on its own, while patient and healthy donor samples were processed together. TCRB sequences were amplified from cDNA with the immunoSEQ multiplex PCR, producing 87-bp fragments spanning the CDR3 region. The amplicons were sequenced using the Illumina HiSeq platform. Regarding the original processing steps: Synthetic template baselines were used to correct PCR bias computationally, reads within Hamming distance 2 were collapsed together, and singletons that could not be merged were discarded. Reads were aligned against IMGT to assign V, D and J genes, CDR3 length and insertions or deletions at six rearrangement sites. Within each subset, clonotype counts were normalized to sorted cell number, and only after that were true diversity and Gini coefficients computed with the tcR R package. Repertoire sharing was quantified using the overlap coefficient calculated on TCRB nucleotide sequences. Out-of-frame TCRB sequences from naive cells were analyzed to stand in for the pre-selection repertoire. TCRdb stores this immuneACCESS table with in-frame sequences only. Part of the clones is absent; in the studies checked, under half of the shortfall reflects unresolved V genes, and no reason is known for the rest. V, J and clone size are taken as reported in that table, and D and trimming were inferred from the DNA itself. The sample table shows 350,000 to 450,000 clones, and about 14% are seen once. The ten biggest clones cover approximately 0.02% of the sample.

This clone was picked up a small number of times. The target of this receptor is not known. Base qualities are not recorded, but no much larger clone differs from it by a single base. Each donor gave one peripheral blood draw, roughly 120 mL on average, collected into heparinised tubes. A BD FACSAria II was used to sort naive, central memory, regulatory and stem cell-like memory CD4+ T cells with a panel that included CD45RO, CCR7, CD25, CD127, CD95 and CD27. Purity was above 95% for every sorted population. Right away, PBMCs were isolated by Lymphoprep density gradient centrifugation and were stained directly, with no culture step. To minimize batch effects, samples were stained and sorted in pairs, one healthy donor with one patient per experiment. V loses 2 bases of germline sequence and J loses 2 bases, and the interval between the two ends is 9 bases. CDR1 SGHDN and CDR2 FVKESK are derived from the germline V gene. The CDR3 runs 14 residues from the cysteine to the phenylalanine. Only the CDR3 DNA stays, 42 bases, in frame from base 1.

The source is a woman between 18 and 30 years old in good health. Sequenced material: naive CD4+ T cells from blood. The sample's cell subset or site, from its label and the paper: true naive CD4+ T cells. The V and J segments used are TRBV14 and TRBJ2-5; tentative D gene TRBD2, with 6 bases matching. CDR3 sequence: CASSQYGTQETQYF. In nucleotides, the sequence is TGTGCCAGCAGCCAATACGGGACTCAAGAGACCCAGTACTTC.